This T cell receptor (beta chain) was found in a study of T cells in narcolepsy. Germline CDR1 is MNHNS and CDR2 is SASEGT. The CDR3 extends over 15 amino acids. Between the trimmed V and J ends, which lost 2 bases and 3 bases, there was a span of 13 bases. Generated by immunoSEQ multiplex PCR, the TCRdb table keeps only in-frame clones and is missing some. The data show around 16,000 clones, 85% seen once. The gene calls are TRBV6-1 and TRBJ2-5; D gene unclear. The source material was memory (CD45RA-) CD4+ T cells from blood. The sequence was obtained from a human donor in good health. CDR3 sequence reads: CASSEFGTDKETQYF. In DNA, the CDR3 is TGTGCCAGCAGTGAATTTGGCACGGATAAAGAGACCCAGTACTTC.